This passage covers 31 T cell receptor beta chains from one sample sequenced in a study of cytomegalovirus exposure and HLA in healthy donors. Amplification used 60 Vbeta primers and 13 Jbeta primers. The protocol was immunoSEQ multiplex PCR, while the TCRdb copy is restricted to in-frame clones and leaves out a portion. The table has some 120,000 clones, around 77% seen once. Sequenced: PBMCs. These receptors originate from a man between 35 and 55 years old in good health and CMV-seropositive.

The rearrangement joins TRBV5-5 to TRBJ2-1, with 7 bases that match TRBD2. This CDR3 has 15 residues. Germline V gene sequence: CDR1 SGHKS, CDR2 YYEKEE (reference sequence). V trimming: 4 bases; J trimming: 2 bases; junction bases outside the gene matches: 6. The CDR3 coding sequence is TGTGCCAGCAGCCTCCGGGAGGCCACCTACAATGAGCAGTTCTTC. Protein: CASSLREATYNEQFF.

The J gene is TRBJ2-2, the V gene TRBV7-2, with D maybe TRBD1 (5 bases). This CDR3 is built from 16 residues. The V gene lost 1 base and the J gene lost 6 bases, with 15 bases spanning the gap. The germline gives CDR1 SGHTA, CDR2 FQGNSA. The CDR3 protein is CASSLDFREGAGELFF. CDR3 nucleotide sequence: TGTGCCAGCAGCTTAGATTTCAGGGAAGGAGCCGGGGAGCTGTTTTTT. Full variable domain (rest looked up from reference TRBV7-2 and TRBJ2-2): GAGVSQSPSNKVTEKGKDVELRCDPISGHTALYWYRQSLGQGLEFLIYFQGNSAPDKSGLPSDRFSAERTGGSVSTLTIQRTQQEDSAVYLCASSLDFREGAGELFFGEGSRLTVL.

This clone showed up just once. J is TRBJ1-2 and V is TRBV28; 9 positions agree with TRBD1. V was clipped by 4 bases and J by 4 bases; unmatched bases: 10. This CDR3 is 16 amino acids long. Germline lookup yields CDR1 MDHEN and CDR2 SYDVKM. The CDR3 region is CASSSHRGRKRYGYTF. For the CDR3, the DNA is TGTGCCAGCAGTTCCCACAGGGGGCGAAAGCGCTATGGCTACACCTTC.

The chain is built from TRBV9 and TRBJ2-3; D remains ambiguous. The CDR3 is made up of 12 amino acids. The germline gives CDR1 SGDLS, CDR2 YYNGEE. The V and J ends lost 4 bases and 0 bases respectively, with 3 bases between them. The CDR3 DNA follows: TGTGCCAGCAGCCCGAGCACAGATACGCAGTATTTT. Its protein is CASSPSTDTQYF.

This clone has more than one count but fewer than ten. This chain joins TRBV28 and TRBJ1-1; TRBD1 is a possible D gene (5 bases). V gave up 5 bases and J gave up 2 bases, with 18 bases separating them. The CDR3 loop spans 16 amino acids. Germline V lookup: CDR1 MDHEN, CDR2 SYDVKM. The CDR3 bases are TGTGCCAGCAGTCTCGGGAGTTCGGGGCTCAACACTGAAGCTTTCTTT. It specifies CASSLGSSGLNTEAFF.

The chain links TRBV28 to TRBJ2-7; TRBD2 matches at 8 bases. Germline V gene sequence: CDR1 MDHEN, CDR2 SYDVKM. Trimming at V came to 7 bases and at J to 1 base, leaving 6 bases not matched to a gene. CDR3 length: 14 amino acids. The CDR3 reads CASKKLAVSYEQYF. The DNA for the CDR3 is TGTGCCAGCAAAAAACTAGCGGTTTCCTACGAGCAGTACTTC.

The chain links TRBV18 to TRBJ1-2, with D tentatively TRBD1 (5 bases). V was trimmed by 0 bases and J by 3 bases, leaving 8 bases between them. Per germline, CDR1 KGHSH and CDR2 LQKENI. The CDR3 covers 14 residues. The CDR3 sequence is CASSPPGLDYGYTF. CDR3 in DNA: TGTGCCAGCTCACCACCGGGACTTGACTATGGCTACACCTTC.

In regard to this clone: At one end the junction does not follow the germline gene, possibly because of a read error. This rearrangement joins TRBV9 to TRBJ2-6, with a tentative D call TRBD1 (5 bases). The CDR3 has 15 amino acids. Germline V gene data show CDR1 as SGDLS and CDR2 as YYNGEE. CDR3 protein: CASSTVPSGANVLPF. As DNA, the CDR3 is TGTGCCAGCAGCACAGTGCCCTCTGGGGCCAACGTCCTGCCTTTC.

This clone was seen a few times. The chain recombines TRBV7-2 with TRBJ1-6, with a tentative D call TRBD1 (5 bases). The CDR3 is 14 amino acids. Germline V gives CDR1 SGHTA, CDR2 FQGNSA. V was pared by 5 bases and J by 4 bases, with 9 bases between. Here the CDR3 reads CASSPDSYNSPLHF. The CDR3 coding sequence is TGTGCCAGCAGCCCTGACAGTTATAATTCACCCCTCCACTTT.

This chain links TRBV9 with TRBJ2-5; 8 positions match TRBD1. The J segment lost 3 bases and the V segment lost 3 bases, leaving 10 bases of the junction unmatched. In germline, CDR1 is SGDLS, CDR2 YYNGEE. The CDR3 spans 16 residues. Here the CDR3 DNA reads TGTGCCAGCAGCGAAAGGGGGCAGGGGGCTAAAGAGACCCAGTACTTC. Amino acids: CASSERGQGAKETQYF.

The gene calls are TRBV7-2 and TRBJ1-6; D unresolved. V lost 5 bases and J 6 bases, leaving 11 bases between the germline ends. The V gene's germline CDR1 is SGHTA and CDR2 FQGNSA. CDR3 length equals 14 residues. The CDR3 is CASSQPGSNSPLHF. In nucleotides, the CDR3 is TGTGCCAGCAGCCAACCTGGGAGTAATTCACCCCTCCACTTT.

This clone was found a few times. The chain links TRBV4-3 to TRBJ2-1, with D unresolved. V lost 4 bases and J 5 bases, leaving 3 bases between the germline ends. The CDR3 runs 11 residues. The germline V gene encodes CDR1 LGHNA and CDR2 YSLEER. The CDR3 spells CASSRDNEQFF. CDR3 DNA: TGCGCCAGCAGCCGCGACAATGAGCAGTTCTTC.

The sample holds one count of this clone. The rearrangement uses TRBV6-4 and TRBJ2-7; perhaps TRBD2 as D (6 bases). The germline V gene has CDR1 MRHNA and CDR2 SNTAGT. Trimming cost V 8 bases and J 0 bases, with 11 bases left between them. There are 13 residues in the CDR3. CDR3 protein: CASGGFLSYEQYF. The CDR3 DNA sequence: TGTGCCAGCGGGGGGTTCCTCTCCTACGAGCAGTACTTC.

This clone was seen a few times. This chain connects TRBV7-8 to TRBJ2-7; a possible D gene is TRBD1 (5 bases). Trimming removed 5 bases from V and 5 bases from J, with 10 bases in between. CDR3 length: 12 residues. Germline V gene data show CDR1 as SGHVS and CDR2 as FQNEAQ. In nucleotides, the CDR3 is TGTGCCAGCAGCCAGGGAAGGGACGAGCAGTACTTC. This translates into CASSQGRDEQYF.

J is TRBJ2-4 and V is TRBV5-8; 10 bases align to TRBD2. There are 15 residues in the CDR3. Trimming at V came to 2 bases and at J to 4 bases, leaving 3 bases not matched to a gene. CDR1 is SGHTS, CDR2 YDEGEE, per germline. The CDR3 DNA is TGTGCCAGCAGCTTAGGACTAGCGGCGAAAAACATTCAGTACTTC. Translated, it gives CASSLGLAAKNIQYF. Variable domain in full (rest from reference TRBV5-8 and TRBJ2-4): EAGVTQSPTHLIKTRGQQATLRCSPISGHTSVYWYQQALGLGLQFLLWYDEGEERNRGNFPPRFSGRQFPNYSSELNVNALELEDSALYLCASSLGLAAKNIQYFGAGTRLSVL.

The V call is TRBV18, the J call TRBJ2-7; D is perhaps TRBD1 (7 bases). This CDR3 has 14 residues. V lost 0 bases to trimming and J lost 5 bases, with 11 bases between them. The V gene's germline CDR1 is KGHSH and CDR2 LQKENI. This chain's CDR3 is CASSPPSGGNEQYF. The CDR3 DNA is TGTGCCAGCTCACCACCGTCAGGGGGGAACGAGCAGTACTTC.

V and J are TRBV7-2 and TRBJ2-3; tentative D call: TRBD2 (6 bases). V lost 5 bases and J 3 bases, leaving 15 bases between the germline ends. In germline, CDR1 is SGHTA, CDR2 FQGNSA. The CDR3 has 15 amino acids. The CDR3 coding sequence is TGTGCCAGCAGCACTCTTGCGGGGCGGACAGATACGCAGTATTTT. This encodes CASSTLAGRTDTQYF.

This chain links TRBV11-3 with TRBJ2-1; weak D call: TRBD1 (6 bases). V was trimmed by 2 bases and J by 5 bases, leaving 13 bases between them. The germline CDR1 and CDR2 sequences are SGHNT and YENEEA. The CDR3 length is 15 residues. The DNA of the CDR3 is TGTGCCAGCAGCTTATCCCAGGGGATGGACAATGAGCAGTTCTTC. Translated, it gives CASSLSQGMDNEQFF. The entire variable domain, with the rest obtained from reference TRBV11-3 and TRBJ2-1, is as follows: EAGVVQSPRYKIIEKKQPVAFWCNPISGHNTLYWYLQNLGQGPELLIRYENEEAVDDSQLPKDRFSAERLKGVDSTLKIQPAELGDSAVYLCASSLSQGMDNEQFFGPGTRLTVL.

This clone was seen once. The rearrangement uses TRBV10-3 and TRBJ2-1; TRBD2 matches 7 bases. CDR1 and CDR2 from the germline V gene are ENHRY and SYGVKD. This CDR3 has 16 amino acids. Germline trimming cut 3 bases from V and 9 bases from J; bases unmatched to any gene: 14. CDR3 in DNA: TGTGCCATCAGTGACGCCTCGACTAGCTTTGGATCTGAGCAGTTCTTC. Its translation: CAISDASTSFGSEQFF.

V and J are TRBV6-1 and TRBJ1-2; no firm D call. Trimming shortened V by 0 bases and J by 3 bases, and 8 bases separated the two germline ends. CDR1 is MNHNS and CDR2 is SASEGT in the germline V gene. CDR3 length: 14 residues. CDR3 in amino acids: CASSEAHTYYGYTF. DNA for the CDR3: TGTGCCAGCAGTGAAGCACACACCTACTATGGCTACACCTTC.

The genes are TRBV18 and TRBJ2-6; D is undetermined. The V end was cut by 4 bases, the J end by 2 bases, with 15 bases between. There are 17 residues in the CDR3. Germline V gene lookup returns CDR1 KGHSH and CDR2 LQKENI. In nucleotides, the CDR3 is TGTGCCAGCTCACTCCCCCGGTTTGCCCCTGGGGCCAACGTCCTGACTTTC. It specifies CASSLPRFAPGANVLTF.

The CDR3, as DNA: TGCGCCAGCAGCTTGTGGCAGGGTCTCGAGCAGTACTTC. Amino acids: CASSLWQGLEQYF. This rearrangement joins TRBV5-1 to TRBJ2-7; possible D gene TRBD1, 5 bases. V dropped 1 base and J dropped 6 bases, with 11 bases sitting between them. Germline CDR1 reads SGHRS; CDR2 reads YFSETQ. This CDR3 has 13 residues.

The rearrangement links TRBV27 to TRBJ1-1; possible D gene TRBD1, 5 bases. Trimming pared 5 bases from V and 2 bases from J, leaving 12 bases between. CDR1 MNHEY and CDR2 SMNVEV come from the germline V gene (reference sequence). The CDR3 has 14 residues. For the CDR3, the DNA is TGTGCCAGCAGTCCTCGACAGTTTAACACTGAAGCTTTCTTT. Translating gives CASSPRQFNTEAFF.

The rearrangement joins TRBV9 to TRBJ2-3; D is unresolved. CDR1 and CDR2 from the germline V gene are SGDLS and YYNGEE. The ends were cut back, 3 bases at V and 8 bases at J, with 10 bases in the middle. The CDR3 consists of 12 residues. For the CDR3, the DNA is TGTGCCAGCAGCGCCCCTCGTAGTACGCAGTATTTT. This sequence encodes CASSAPRSTQYF. The whole variable domain, remainder taken from reference TRBV9 and TRBJ2-3, is DSGVTQTPKHLITATGQRVTLRCSPRSGDLSVYWYQQSLDQGLQFLIQYYNGEERAKGNILERFSAQQFPDLHSELNLSSLELGDSALYFCASSAPRSTQYFGPGTRLTVL.

This chain uses TRBV6-5 with TRBJ2-3; D is perhaps TRBD1 (6 bases). V lost 7 bases, J lost 10 bases, and 12 bases lay in between. Germline-derived CDR1 and CDR2 are MNHEY and SVGAGI. This CDR3 has 11 residues. CDR3 bases: TGTGCCAGCACCCCCTCAGGGGCGCAGTATTTT. Its protein is CASTPSGAQYF.

V and J are TRBV27 and TRBJ2-3; no firm D call. The CDR3 consists of 17 residues. Germline V gene sequence: CDR1 MNHEY, CDR2 SMNVEV (reference sequence). V was pared by 1 base and J by 0 bases, with 14 bases between. The CDR3 DNA follows: TGTGCCAGCAGTTTATTACCGAGTTTCACTAGCACAGATACGCAGTATTTT. Protein sequence: CASSLLPSFTSTDTQYF.

This clone was seen more than once but under ten times. This chain uses TRBV27 with TRBJ1-6, with a tentative D call TRBD1 (5 bases). Germline loops: CDR1 MNHEY, CDR2 SMNVEV (reference sequence). Trimming shortened V by 4 bases and J by 6 bases, and 13 bases separated the two germline ends. The CDR3 has 15 residues. This chain's CDR3 is CASSWGGFGNSPLHF. The CDR3 DNA reads TGTGCCAGCAGTTGGGGGGGATTCGGTAATTCACCCCTCCACTTT.

The J gene is TRBJ1-5, the V gene TRBV21-1. TRBV21-1 is a recognized pseudogene. This CDR3 comprises 18 residues. This CDR3 is CASSNPLKEAVANQPQHF. The CDR3 DNA reads TGTGCCAGCAGCAATCCCCTTAAGGAGGCGGTGGCCAATCAGCCCCAGCATTTT.

The J gene is TRBJ1-4, the V gene TRBV12-1; the D call in the table, TRBD1, was not verified against the DNA. TRBV12-1 is tagged as a pseudogene. This CDR3 spans 19 amino acids. The CDR3 here is CASSSAPGQGWQGNEKLFF. The CDR3 DNA is TGTGCCAGCAGCTCTGCCCCGGGACAGGGGTGGCAGGGTAATGAAAAACTGTTTTTT.

There are a few counts of this clone. The chain employs TRBV11-3 and TRBJ1-2; unclear D gene. Trimming stripped 1 base from V and 1 base from J, with 4 bases between. From germline, CDR1 is SGHNT and CDR2 YENEEA. The CDR3 has 13 residues. The CDR3 DNA is TGTGCCAGCAGCTTAGGGCTTAACTATGGCTACACCTTC. Translating it yields CASSLGLNYGYTF.

V usage is TRBV28 and J usage is TRBJ2-5; tentatively, D is TRBD2 (5 bases). The germline V gene has CDR1 MDHEN and CDR2 SYDVKM. The CDR3 loop spans 14 amino acids. With 6 bases removed from V and 2 bases from J, the gap between germline ends came to 13 bases. In nucleotides, the CDR3 is TGTGCCAGCAGATTAGAGGGTCCTCAAGAGACCCAGTACTTC. This encodes CASRLEGPQETQYF.